These 26 T cell receptor beta chains were all obtained from the same sample, sequenced in a study of regulatory T cells in long-lasting Graves disease. Building the TCR beta libraries relied on iRepertoire HTBI primers, and CDR3 regions underwent Arm-PCR. TCRdb analysed the multiplex PCR reads with MiXCR anew, one entry per CDR3 protein. The sample lists a few hundred thousand distinct CDR3 sequences; approximately 25% were seen once. The time point: persistent/refractory GD, antithyroid drugs over 5 years with positive TRAb. RNA isolated from PBMCs was used to make the TCR library. Sequences were derived from peripheral blood mononuclear cells (PBMCs), sampled when the disease was refractory, from a patient treated with antithyroid drugs. These receptors were obtained from a woman between 40 and 55 years old with Graves disease.

Concerning this clonotype: This clone may be a read error of a much larger clone one base away. V gene TRBV2 combines with J gene TRBJ2-7; D uncertain. The germline CDR1 and CDR2 sequences are SNHLY and FYNNEI. The CDR3 is made up of 12 amino acids. CDR3 in amino acids: CASINGIYEQCF. The DNA of the CDR3 is TGTGCCAGCATTAATGGGATCTACGAGCAGTGCTTC. The variable domain in full, completed from reference TRBV2 and TRBJ2-7, reads EPEVTQTPSHQVTQMGQEVILRCVPISNHLYFYWYRQILGQKVEFLVSFYNNEISEKSEIFDDQFSVERPDGSNFTLKIRSTKLEDSAMYFCASINGIYEQCFGPGTRLTVT.

This clonotype has a count of ten or more. J is TRBJ1-1 and V is TRBV30; D remains ambiguous. CDR3 size: 12 residues. Germline assignment: CDR1 GTSNPN and CDR2 SVGIG (reference sequence). Deletions cut 5 bases from V and 0 bases from J, with 7 bases between. This CDR3 reads CAWVVMNTEAFF. The CDR3 DNA is TGTGCCTGGGTCGTAATGAACACTGAAGCTTTCTTT.

This rearrangement joins TRBV6-5 to TRBJ1-6; maybe TRBD1 (6 bases). The V end lost 0 bases, the J end lost 11 bases, and 14 bases lay between the germline ends. The germline V gene has CDR1 MNHEY and CDR2 SVGAGI. The CDR3 covers 15 residues. The CDR3 nucleotides read TGTGCCAGCAGTTACTCGGTTTTGGAGGGGGCACCCCTCCACTTT. Encoded protein: CASSYSVLEGAPLHF.

This clonotype was detected only a few times. The chain links TRBV7-2 to TRBJ2-5, with D maybe TRBD1 (5 bases). Germline values: CDR1 SGHTA, CDR2 FQGNSA. The ends were cut back, 5 bases at V and 5 bases at J, with 18 bases in the middle. This CDR3 has 15 amino acids. CDR3 residues: CASSIGVFGAETQYF. The CDR3 bases are TGTGCCAGCAGCATAGGGGTCTTCGGTGCGGAGACCCAGTACTTC.

CDR3 protein: CAIRNKGTDGYTF. The CDR3 DNA reads as TGTGCCATCCGAAATAAGGGTACAGATGGCTACACCTTC. V is TRBV10-3 and J is TRBJ1-2, with D unclear. Germline assignment: CDR1 ENHRY and CDR2 SYGVKD. CDR3 length: 13 residues. V lost 8 bases to trimming and J lost 6 bases, with 16 bases between them.

This clonotype has just a few counts. The rearrangement links TRBV11-2 to TRBJ2-4; 13 nucleotides line up with TRBD2. The junction had 9 bases not matched to a gene; V was cut back by 5 bases and J by 2 bases. The CDR3 runs to 18 residues. Germline V gene data show CDR1 as SGHAT and CDR2 as FQNNGV. CDR3 coding DNA: TGTGCCAGCAGCCCTACTAGCGGGAGGGCCGGGTCCAAAAACATTCAGTACTTC. This gives the protein CASSPTSGRAGSKNIQYF.

This clonotype was seen only a few times. One end of the junction does not line up with germline, which may come from a read error. V usage is TRBV5-1 and J usage is TRBJ2-7; D uncertain. Germline assignment: CDR1 SGHRS and CDR2 YFSETQ. CDR3 size: 13 residues. The CDR3 is CASRLVSYHEQYF. The CDR3 DNA is TGCGCCAGCAGATTGGTTAGCTACCACGAGCAGTACTTC.

To note about this clonotype: Relative to the germline gene, one junction end is altered; a read error may explain this. The chain carries TRBV20-1 and TRBJ1-5; tentative D call: TRBD1 (5 bases). CDR1 and CDR2 from the germline V gene are DFQATT and SNEGSKA (reference sequence). The length of the CDR3 is 15 residues. Here the CDR3 reads CSAGDRGRPDQPQHF. The CDR3, as DNA: TGCAGTGCTGGAGATCGGGGCAGGCCGGATCAGCCCCAGCATTTT.

This clonotype was observed many times. V usage is TRBV28 and J usage is TRBJ2-7; 14 positions agree with TRBD2. The CDR3 is 15 residues long. J was trimmed by 3 bases and V by 6 bases; bases with no gene match: 4. CDR1 is MDHEN and CDR2 is SYDVKM in the germline V gene. The CDR3: CASSLGTSGSYEQYF. The CDR3 bases are TGTGCCAGCAGCTTAGGGACTAGCGGGAGCTACGAGCAGTACTTC.

This clonotype has only a few counts. The DNA for the CDR3 is TGTGCCTGGAAGGTCTGGGGAGAGACTGAAGCTTTCTTT. This translates into CAWKVWGETEAFF. The chain is built from TRBV30 and TRBJ1-1; no firm D call. The CDR3 runs to 13 residues. Germline CDR1 is GTSNPN and CDR2 is SVGIG (reference sequence). V was cut by 4 bases and J by 5 bases, with 14 bases left in between.

The table lists this clonotype with many counts. This chain connects TRBV11-2 to TRBJ1-1; D is perhaps TRBD1 (6 bases). V lost 2 bases, J lost 1 base, and 14 bases lay in between. The CDR3 is made up of 16 amino acids. Looked up from germline, CDR1 is SGHAT and CDR2 is FQNNGV. The DNA for the CDR3 is TGTGCCAGCAGCTTAATGGTCAGGGGACCGAACACTGAAGCTTTCTTT. Translated: CASSLMVRGPNTEAFF.

This clonotype was seen more than once but under ten times. The gene calls are TRBV6-1 and TRBJ2-2, with 10 bases aligning to TRBD1. The V and J ends lost 4 bases and 5 bases, in that order; junction bases with no gene match: 7. Germline V CDR1 and CDR2: MNHNS, SASEGT. There are 16 residues in the CDR3. In DNA, the CDR3 is TGTGCCAGCAGTGGACGGGACAGGGGAAGGACCGGGGAGCTGTTTTTT. Its protein product is CASSGRDRGRTGELFF.

J is TRBJ2-7 and V is TRBV20-1, with a weak D call TRBD1 (6 bases). V was shortened by 0 bases and J by 6 bases, with 15 bases between the two germline ends. Germline V gene sequence: CDR1 DFQATT, CDR2 SNEGSKA (reference sequence). This CDR3 has 14 amino acids. The CDR3 nucleotides read TGCAGTGCTAGAGATTTCACAGGGCCCCTCGAGCAGTACTTC. Protein product: CSARDFTGPLEQYF.

The genes are TRBV5-6 and TRBJ1-1; TRBD1 matches at 7 bases. CDR1 and CDR2 from the germline V gene are SGHDT and YYEEEE. The CDR3 has 16 residues. Unmatched junction bases numbered 8, after V lost 3 bases and J lost 0 bases. The DNA of the CDR3 is TGTGCCAGCAGCTACCTACAGGGGATGTTGAACACTGAAGCTTTCTTT. It codes for CASSYLQGMLNTEAFF. The entire variable domain, with the rest obtained from reference TRBV5-6 and TRBJ1-1, is as follows: DAGVTQSPTHLIKTRGQQVTLRCSPKSGHDTVSWYQQALGQGPQFIFQYYEEEERQRGNFPDRFSGHQFPNYSSELNVNALLLGDSALYLCASSYLQGMLNTEAFFGQGTRLTVV.

The rearrangement links TRBV28 to TRBJ2-1; D uncertain. This CDR3 is 13 amino acids long. Trimming cost V 5 bases and J 7 bases, with 12 bases left between them. The germline V gene has CDR1 MDHEN and CDR2 SYDVKM. This chain's CDR3 is CASSRPHTNEQFF. The CDR3 DNA sequence: TGTGCCAGCAGTAGGCCCCACACTAATGAGCAGTTCTTC.

The genes are TRBV7-9 and TRBJ1-6; 12 nucleotides agree with TRBD1. V lost 0 bases and J lost 7; bases outside the gene matches: 4. The CDR3 is 17 amino acids. CDR1 and CDR2 (germline): SEHNR, FQNEAQ (reference sequence). CDR3 sequence: CASSLAGTGGSNSPLHF. CDR3 DNA sequence: TGTGCCAGCAGCTTAGCTGGGACAGGGGGCTCGAATTCACCCCTCCACTTT.

The table lists this clonotype with many counts. The limits of the CDR3 on the DNA are not certain, so only TCRdb's listed CDR3 is given. The J gene is TRBJ2-5, the V gene TRBV28. The CDR3 length equals 15 residues, ends included. Germline CDR1 and CDR2: MDHEN and SYDVKM. CDR3 sequence reads: CASSTSWTSQETQYF.

As to this clonotype: A much larger clone lies one base from this, so it may be a read error. Lacking the conserved final phenylalanine or tryptophan, this CDR3 likely reflects a read error. The V call is TRBV7-8, the J call TRBJ2-4; D may correspond to TRBD1 or TRBD2 (5 bases each). Germline V gives CDR1 SGHVS, CDR2 FQNEAQ. The CDR3 totals 18 residues. V was trimmed by 5 bases and J by 0 bases, leaving 20 bases between them. The CDR3 DNA sequence: TGTGCCAGCAGCAAAGCTTTCGGGGCGTCGGTAGCCAAAAACATTCAGTACTCC. Protein: CASSKAFGASVAKNIQYS.

This clonotype was seen repeatedly, ten times or more. The chain combines TRBV6-4 with TRBJ2-2; 9 positions match TRBD2. CDR1 is MRHNA and CDR2 is SNTAGT in the germline V gene. The CDR3 contains 16 residues. V dropped 6 bases and J dropped 7; count of bases not matched to a gene: 12. Here the CDR3 reads CASSDPGLAIIGELFF. CDR3 in DNA: TGTGCCAGCAGCGACCCGGGACTAGCAATTATCGGGGAGCTGTTTTTT.

This clonotype was observed many times. V gene TRBV28 combines with J gene TRBJ1-3, with 11 bases aligning to TRBD1. CDR1 and CDR2 (germline): MDHEN, SYDVKM. This CDR3 has 16 amino acids. J was trimmed by 2 bases and V by 5 bases; bases with no gene match: 5. The CDR3, as DNA: TGTGCCAGCAGTCTAGGGACAGGGGGAACTGGAAACACCATATATTTT. Its protein product is CASSLGTGGTGNTIYF.

The chain couples TRBV29-1 to TRBJ1-5; a possible D gene is TRBD1 (5 bases). The germline V gene has CDR1 SQVTM and CDR2 ANQGSEA. This CDR3 has 13 amino acids. Deletions cut 3 bases from V and 2 bases from J, with 8 bases between. The CDR3 DNA reads TGCAGCGTTGAGATGGGGGGCAATCAGCCCCAGCATTTT. It codes for CSVEMGGNQPQHF. Full variable domain (rest looked up from reference TRBV29-1 and TRBJ1-5): SAVISQKPSRDICQRGTSLTIQCQVDSQVTMMFWYRQQPGQSLTLIATANQGSEATYESGFVIDKFPISRPNLTFSTLTVSNMSPEDSSIYLCSVEMGGNQPQHFGDGTRLSIL.

This clonotype occurred many times. The chain uses TRBV6-5 and TRBJ1-5, with unresolved D. The germline V gene encodes CDR1 MNHEY and CDR2 SVGAGI. CDR3 length: 13 residues. V was cut by 0 bases and J by 9 bases, with 9 bases left in between. CDR3 in amino acids: CASSYSHRMPQHF. CDR3 coding DNA: TGTGCCAGCAGTTACTCCCACCGTATGCCCCAGCATTTT.

This rearrangement joins TRBV30 to TRBJ1-1; tentatively, D is TRBD1 (5 bases). Germline values: CDR1 GTSNPN, CDR2 SVGIG (reference sequence). The CDR3 is 12 amino acids. The CDR3 is CASTAMNTEAFF. Here the CDR3 DNA reads TGTGCTTCGACAGCCATGAACACTGAAGCTTTCTTT.

A few counts support this clonotype. This sequence joins TRBV28 and TRBJ2-7; D is perhaps TRBD2 (5 bases). Germline V gene lookup returns CDR1 MDHEN and CDR2 SYDVKM. V lost 6 bases to trimming and J lost 5 bases, with 14 bases between them. This CDR3 comprises 13 residues. CDR3 nucleotides: TGTGCCAGCAGGGCGGGTTCCGGTAACGAGCAGTACTTC. This encodes CASRAGSGNEQYF.

J is TRBJ2-3 and V is TRBV5-1; unclear D gene. Germline V gives CDR1 SGHRS, CDR2 YFSETQ. The CDR3 is 15 residues long. The V gene lost 0 bases and the J gene lost 2 bases, with 10 bases spanning the gap. CDR3 sequence (DNA): TGCGCCAGCAGCTTGGAGAATAGACTCACAGATACGCAGTATTTT. This gives the protein CASSLENRLTDTQYF. The full variable domain, in which reference TRBV5-1 and TRBJ2-3 provide the parts outside the CDR3, is KAGVTQTPRYLIKTRGQQVTLSCSPISGHRSVSWYQQTPGQGLQFLFEYFSETQRNKGNFPGRFSGRQFSNSRSEMNVSTLELGDSALYLCASSLENRLTDTQYFGPGTRLTVL.

The chain uses TRBV7-9 and TRBJ2-7, with D hard to call. Germline lookup yields CDR1 SEHNR and CDR2 FQNEAQ (reference sequence). There are 13 residues in the CDR3. V dropped 8 bases and J dropped 3 bases, with 14 bases sitting between them. CDR3 DNA: TGTGCCAGCGGTAGGCCGACAAGCTACGAGCAGTACTTC. Translated: CASGRPTSYEQYF.